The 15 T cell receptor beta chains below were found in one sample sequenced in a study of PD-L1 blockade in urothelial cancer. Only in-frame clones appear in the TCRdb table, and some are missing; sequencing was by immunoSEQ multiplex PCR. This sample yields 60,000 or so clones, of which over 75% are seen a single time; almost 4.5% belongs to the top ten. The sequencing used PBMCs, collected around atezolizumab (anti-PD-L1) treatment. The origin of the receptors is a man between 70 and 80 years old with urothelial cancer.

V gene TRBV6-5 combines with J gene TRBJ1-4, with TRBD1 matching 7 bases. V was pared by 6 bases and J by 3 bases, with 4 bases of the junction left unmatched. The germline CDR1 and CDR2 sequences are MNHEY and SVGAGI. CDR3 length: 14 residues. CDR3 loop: CASRQGFANEKLFF. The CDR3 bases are TGTGCCAGCAGACAGGGGTTTGCTAATGAAAAACTGTTTTTT.

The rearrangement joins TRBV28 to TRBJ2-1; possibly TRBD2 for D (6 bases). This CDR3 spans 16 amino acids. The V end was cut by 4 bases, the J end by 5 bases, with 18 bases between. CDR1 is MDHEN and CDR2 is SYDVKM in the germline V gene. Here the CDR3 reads CASSSLGGWAHNEQFF. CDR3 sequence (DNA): TGTGCCAGCAGTTCGCTTGGGGGGTGGGCTCACAATGAGCAGTTCTTC.

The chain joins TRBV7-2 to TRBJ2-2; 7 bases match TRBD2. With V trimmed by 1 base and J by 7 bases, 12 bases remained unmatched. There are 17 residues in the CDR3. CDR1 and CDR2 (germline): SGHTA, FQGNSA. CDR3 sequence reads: CASSLDPLAGASGELFF. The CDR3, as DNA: TGTGCCAGCAGCTTAGACCCCCTGGCGGGAGCGAGCGGGGAGCTGTTTTTT.

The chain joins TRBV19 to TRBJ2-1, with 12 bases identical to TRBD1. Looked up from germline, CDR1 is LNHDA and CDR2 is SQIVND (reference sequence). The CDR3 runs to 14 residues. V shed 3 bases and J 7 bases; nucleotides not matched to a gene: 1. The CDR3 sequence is CASSMGQGANEQFF. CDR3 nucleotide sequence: TGTGCCAGTAGTATGGGACAGGGGGCTAATGAGCAGTTCTTC.

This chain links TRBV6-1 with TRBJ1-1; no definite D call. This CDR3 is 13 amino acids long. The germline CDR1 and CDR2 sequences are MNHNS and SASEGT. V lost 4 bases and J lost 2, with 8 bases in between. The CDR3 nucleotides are TGTGCCAGCAGTGTAAACAGTAACACTGAAGCTTTCTTT. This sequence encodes CASSVNSNTEAFF.

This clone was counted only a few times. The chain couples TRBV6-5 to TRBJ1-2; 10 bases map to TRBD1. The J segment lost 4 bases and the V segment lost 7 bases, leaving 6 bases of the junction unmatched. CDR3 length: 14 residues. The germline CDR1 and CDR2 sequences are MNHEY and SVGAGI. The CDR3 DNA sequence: TGTGCCAGCACTTCCGGGACAGGGGTCTATGGCTACACCTTC. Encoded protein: CASTSGTGVYGYTF.

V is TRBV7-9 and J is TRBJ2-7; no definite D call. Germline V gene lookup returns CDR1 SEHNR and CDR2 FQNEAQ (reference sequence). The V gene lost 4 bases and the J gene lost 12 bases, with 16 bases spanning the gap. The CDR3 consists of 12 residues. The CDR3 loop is CASSSVADSAYF. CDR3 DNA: TGTGCCAGCAGCTCGGTGGCTGACTCTGCGTACTTC.

CDR3 loop: CASSEAGEQYF. The DNA of the CDR3 is TGTGCCAGCAGTGAAGCAGGTGAGCAGTACTTC. The rearrangement joins TRBV6-5 to TRBJ2-7; D ambiguous. This CDR3 is built from 11 residues. Germline loops: CDR1 MNHEY, CDR2 SVGAGI. Trimming stripped 5 bases from V and 7 bases from J, with 9 bases between.

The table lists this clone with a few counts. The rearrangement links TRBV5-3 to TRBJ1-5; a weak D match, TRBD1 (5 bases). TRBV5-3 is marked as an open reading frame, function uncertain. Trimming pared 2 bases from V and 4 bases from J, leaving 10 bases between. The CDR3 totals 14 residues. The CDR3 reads CARSFGAGNQPQHF. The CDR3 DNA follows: TGTGCCAGAAGCTTTGGGGCTGGTAATCAGCCCCAGCATTTT.

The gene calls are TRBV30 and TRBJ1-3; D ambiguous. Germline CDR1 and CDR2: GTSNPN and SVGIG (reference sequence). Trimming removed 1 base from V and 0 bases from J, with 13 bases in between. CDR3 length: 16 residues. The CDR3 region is CAWSAFALSSGNTIYF. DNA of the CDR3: TGTGCCTGGAGTGCGTTCGCCCTGAGCTCTGGAAACACCATATATTTT.

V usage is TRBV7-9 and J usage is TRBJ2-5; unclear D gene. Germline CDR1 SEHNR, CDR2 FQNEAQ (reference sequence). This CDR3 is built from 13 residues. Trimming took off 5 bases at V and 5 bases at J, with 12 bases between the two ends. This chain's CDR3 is CASSPARSETQYF. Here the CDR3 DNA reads TGTGCCAGCAGCCCTGCTAGGTCCGAGACCCAGTACTTC.

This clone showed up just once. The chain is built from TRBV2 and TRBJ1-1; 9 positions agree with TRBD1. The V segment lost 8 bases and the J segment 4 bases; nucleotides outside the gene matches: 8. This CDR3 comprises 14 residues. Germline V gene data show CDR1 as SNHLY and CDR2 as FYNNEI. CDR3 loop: CASQTQGALTEAFF. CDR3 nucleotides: TGTGCCAGCCAAACACAGGGGGCTCTCACTGAAGCTTTCTTT.

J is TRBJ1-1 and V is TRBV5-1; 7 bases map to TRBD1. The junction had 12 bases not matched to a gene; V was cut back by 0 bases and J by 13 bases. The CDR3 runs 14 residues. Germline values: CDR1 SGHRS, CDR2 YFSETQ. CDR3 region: CASSLEGAGQRVFF. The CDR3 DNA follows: TGCGCCAGCAGCTTGGAGGGGGCGGGCCAAAGGGTTTTCTTT.

This chain's CDR3 is CASSGTGTGAAYEQYF. CDR3 DNA sequence: TGCGCCAGCAGTGGTACCGGGACAGGGGCCGCCTACGAGCAGTACTTC. The J gene is TRBJ2-7, the V gene TRBV10-1, with TRBD1 matching over 10 bases. The CDR3 sequence is 16 residues long. Germline V gives CDR1 WNHNN, CDR2 SYGVQD (reference sequence). The trim removed 4 bases at V and 2 bases at J, leaving 8 bases unmatched.

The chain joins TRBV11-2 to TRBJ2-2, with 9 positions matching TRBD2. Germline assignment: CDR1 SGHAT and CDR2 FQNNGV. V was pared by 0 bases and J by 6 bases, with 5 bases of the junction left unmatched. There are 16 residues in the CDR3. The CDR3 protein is CASSLEGLAYPGELFF. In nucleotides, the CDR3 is TGTGCCAGCAGCTTAGAGGGACTAGCTTACCCCGGGGAGCTGTTTTTT.